The sequence of this T cell receptor (beta chain) was determined in a study of CD8 T cells in ankylosing spondylitis. Study results and limitations: A CD8+ phenotype characterized the disease-linked clones, which were relatively rare in peripheral blood. Reportedly, matched ankylosing spondylitis synovial fluid was significantly enriched for disease-linked clones.

This clonotype was observed a handful of times. Its specificity is unknown. The V and J ends lost 7 bases and 3 bases, in that order; junction bases with no gene match: 6. The CDR3 contains 12 residues. Germline V gene sequence: CDR1 SQVTM, CDR2 ANQGSEA. Libraries for TCR beta were made by quantitative 5'-RACE with molecular barcodes. TCRdb independently ran MiXCR on the 5' RACE reads; one entry per CDR3 protein. The sample holds approximately 220,000 distinct CDR3 sequences, over 9.5% seen once. The origin of this receptor is a male donor with ankylosing spondylitis or in good health (not recorded which). The rearrangement uses TRBV29-1 and TRBJ2-7, with 7 positions matching TRBD1. Sequencing used blood, either unsorted or a sorted T cell fraction (not recorded which). Here the CDR3 reads CSEETGNYEQYF. The CDR3 nucleotides are TGCAGCGAGGAGACAGGGAACTACGAGCAGTACTTC.